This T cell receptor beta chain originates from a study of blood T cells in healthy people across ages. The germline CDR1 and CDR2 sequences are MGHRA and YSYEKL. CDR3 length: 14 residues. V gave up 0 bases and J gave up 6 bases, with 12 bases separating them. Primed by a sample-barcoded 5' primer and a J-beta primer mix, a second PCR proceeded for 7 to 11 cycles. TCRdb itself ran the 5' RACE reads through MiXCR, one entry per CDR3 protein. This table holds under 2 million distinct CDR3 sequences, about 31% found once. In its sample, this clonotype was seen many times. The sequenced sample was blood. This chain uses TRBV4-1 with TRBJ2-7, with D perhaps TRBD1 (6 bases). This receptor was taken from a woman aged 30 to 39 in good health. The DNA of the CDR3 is TGCGCCAGCAGCCAAGATCAATGGGACACCGAGCAGTACTTC. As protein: CASSQDQWDTEQYF.